This TCR beta chain came from a study of control samples from healthy donors and cancer patients. Per germline, CDR1 SEHNR and CDR2 FQNEAQ (reference sequence). The CDR3 extends over 17 amino acids. V was clipped by 1 base and J by 1 base, with 15 bases between them. The repertoire was sequenced with immunoSEQ multiplex PCR; TCRdb's copy has only in-frame clones and lacks some. The sample lists under 130,000 clones, roughly four fifths occurring once. The genes are TRBV7-9 and TRBJ2-3; D is ambiguous. The sequenced material came from blood. This TCR came from a woman between 45 and 60 years old in good health. The CDR3 here is CASSLGSDLRGTDTQYF. For the CDR3, the DNA is TGTGCCAGCAGCTTAGGGTCTGACTTACGAGGCACAGATACGCAGTATTTT.